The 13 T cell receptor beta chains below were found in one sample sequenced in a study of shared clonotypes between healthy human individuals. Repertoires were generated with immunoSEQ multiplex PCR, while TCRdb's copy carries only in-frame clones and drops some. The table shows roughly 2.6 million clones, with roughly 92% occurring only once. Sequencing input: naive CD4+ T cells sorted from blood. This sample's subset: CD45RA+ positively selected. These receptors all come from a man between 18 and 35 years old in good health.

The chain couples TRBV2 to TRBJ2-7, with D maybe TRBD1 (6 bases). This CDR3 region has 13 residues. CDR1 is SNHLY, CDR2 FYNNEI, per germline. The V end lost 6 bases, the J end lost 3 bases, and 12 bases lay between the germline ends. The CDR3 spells CASRLQGFYEQYF. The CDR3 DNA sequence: TGTGCCAGCAGACTACAGGGATTCTACGAGCAGTACTTC.

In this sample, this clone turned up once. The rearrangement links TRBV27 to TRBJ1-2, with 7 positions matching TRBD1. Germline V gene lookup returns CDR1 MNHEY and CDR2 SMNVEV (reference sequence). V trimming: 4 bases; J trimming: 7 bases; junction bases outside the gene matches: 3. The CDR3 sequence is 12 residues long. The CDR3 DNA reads TGTGCCAGCAGTTCCACAGGGGTTGGCTACACCTTC. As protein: CASSSTGVGYTF.

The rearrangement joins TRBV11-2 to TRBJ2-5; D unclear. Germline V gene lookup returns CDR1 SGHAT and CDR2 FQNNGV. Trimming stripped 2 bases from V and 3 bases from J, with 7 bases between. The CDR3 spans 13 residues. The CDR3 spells CASSLSVEETQYF. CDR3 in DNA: TGTGCCAGCAGCTTATCTGTAGAAGAGACCCAGTACTTC.

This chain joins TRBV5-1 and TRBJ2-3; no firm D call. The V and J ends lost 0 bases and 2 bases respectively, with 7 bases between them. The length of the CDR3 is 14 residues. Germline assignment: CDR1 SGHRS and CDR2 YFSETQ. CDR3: CASSLAWATDTQYF. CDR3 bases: TGCGCCAGCAGCTTGGCTTGGGCCACAGATACGCAGTATTTT.

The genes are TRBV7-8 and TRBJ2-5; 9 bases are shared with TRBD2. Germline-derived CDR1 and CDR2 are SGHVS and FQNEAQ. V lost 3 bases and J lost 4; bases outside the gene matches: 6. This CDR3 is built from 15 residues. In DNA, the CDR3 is TGTGCCAGCAGCTTGGATTCGCGGGGGGGAGAGACCCAGTACTTC. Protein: CASSLDSRGGETQYF.

The CDR3 here is CASSFRTEPSYEQYF. For the CDR3, the DNA is TGTGCCAGCAGCTTTAGGACAGAACCCTCCTACGAGCAGTACTTC. This chain joins TRBV7-8 and TRBJ2-7; TRBD1 might be the D (6 bases). CDR1 and CDR2 from the germline V gene are SGHVS and FQNEAQ. The CDR3 runs 15 residues. Trimming pared 3 bases from V and 0 bases from J, leaving 12 bases between.

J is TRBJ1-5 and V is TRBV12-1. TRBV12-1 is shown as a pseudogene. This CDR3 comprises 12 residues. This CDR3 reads CASTYPIQPQHF. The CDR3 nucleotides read TGTGCCAGCACCTACCCGATTCAGCCCCAGCATTTT.

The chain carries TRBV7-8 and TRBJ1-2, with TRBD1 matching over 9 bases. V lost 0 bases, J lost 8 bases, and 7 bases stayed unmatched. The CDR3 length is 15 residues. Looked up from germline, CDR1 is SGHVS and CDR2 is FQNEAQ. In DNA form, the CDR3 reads TGTGCCAGCAGCTTAGCCGGGACAGGGAATCAGGGCTACACCTTC. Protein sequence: CASSLAGTGNQGYTF.

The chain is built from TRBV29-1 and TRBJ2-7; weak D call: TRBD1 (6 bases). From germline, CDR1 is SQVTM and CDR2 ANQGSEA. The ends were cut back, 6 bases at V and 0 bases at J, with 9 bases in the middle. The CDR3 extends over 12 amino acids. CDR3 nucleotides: TGCAGCGTAGTGGGACACTCCTACGAGCAGTACTTC. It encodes CSVVGHSYEQYF.

The CDR3 loop reads CASSDHGREASYNSPLHF. Here the CDR3 DNA reads TGTGCCAGCAGCGACCATGGACGAGAGGCCTCCTATAATTCACCCCTCCACTTT. The chain has TRBV9 and TRBJ1-6; D ambiguous. The V end lost 3 bases, the J end lost 0 bases, and 16 bases lay between the germline ends. CDR3 length: 18 amino acids. CDR1 and CDR2 from the germline V gene are SGDLS and YYNGEE.

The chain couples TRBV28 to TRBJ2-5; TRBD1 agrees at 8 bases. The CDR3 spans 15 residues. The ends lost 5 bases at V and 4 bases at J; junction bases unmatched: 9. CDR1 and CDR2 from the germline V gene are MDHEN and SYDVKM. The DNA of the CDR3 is TGTGCCAGCAGTGCCGGGACAGGACCTCTAGAGACCCAGTACTTC. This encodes CASSAGTGPLETQYF.

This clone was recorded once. The CDR3 bases are TGTGCCAGCTCACCAACTTCTAGCGCTCAGGGTAACTCCTACGAGCAGTACTTC. Translated, it gives CASSPTSSAQGNSYEQYF. The gene calls are TRBV18 and TRBJ2-7; TRBD2 might be the D (6 bases). CDR3 length: 18 amino acids. The V gene lost 2 bases and the J gene lost 0 bases, with 20 bases spanning the gap. The germline V gene has CDR1 KGHSH and CDR2 LQKENI.

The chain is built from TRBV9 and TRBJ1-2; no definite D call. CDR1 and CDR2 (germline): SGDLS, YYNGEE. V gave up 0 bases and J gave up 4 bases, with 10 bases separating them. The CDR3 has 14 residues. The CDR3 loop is CASSVASGGYGYTF. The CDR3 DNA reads TGTGCCAGCAGCGTAGCTAGCGGTGGCTATGGCTACACCTTC.